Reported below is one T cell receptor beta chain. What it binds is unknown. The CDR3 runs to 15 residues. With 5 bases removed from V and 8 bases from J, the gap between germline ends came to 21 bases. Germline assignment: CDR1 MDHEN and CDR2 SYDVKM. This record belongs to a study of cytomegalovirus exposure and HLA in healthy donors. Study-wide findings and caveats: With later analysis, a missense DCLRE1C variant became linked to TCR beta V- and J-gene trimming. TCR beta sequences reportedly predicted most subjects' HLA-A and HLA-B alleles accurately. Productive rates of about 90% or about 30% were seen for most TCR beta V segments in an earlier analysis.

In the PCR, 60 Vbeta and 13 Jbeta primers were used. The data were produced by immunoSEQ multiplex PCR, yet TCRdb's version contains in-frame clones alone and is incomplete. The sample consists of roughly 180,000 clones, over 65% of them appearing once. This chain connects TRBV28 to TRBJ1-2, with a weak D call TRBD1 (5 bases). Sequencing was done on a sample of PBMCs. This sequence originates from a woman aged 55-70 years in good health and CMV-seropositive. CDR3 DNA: TGTGCCAGCAGTCCAATCGATCCGGGACGGGGGGGCTACACCTTC. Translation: CASSPIDPGRGGYTF.